This T cell receptor (beta chain) was identified in a study of CD8+CD57+ T cells in acquired aplastic anemia. The V end lost 2 bases, the J end lost 12 bases, and 23 bases lay between the germline ends. The CDR3 is 16 amino acids. Looked up from germline, CDR1 is SGHTA and CDR2 is FQGNSA. The TCR beta profiling, which covered VDJ combination and CDR3 sequence, was carried out using genomic DNA as the template. TCRdb redid the calling of the reads with MiXCR, one entry per CDR3 protein. The repertoire has fewer than 300,000 distinct CDR3 sequences, less than 85% of them found once; the top ten carry over 35%. Sequenced patients had shown CD8+CD57+ cell expansion by flow cytometry. Every patient had severe acquired aplastic anemia.

The receptor comes from a human donor with aplastic anemia. Sequenced sample: sorted CD4+, CD8+, or CD8+CD57+ T cells (not recorded which) from PBMCs. The chain uses TRBV7-2 and TRBJ2-1; maybe TRBD2 (8 bases). The CDR3 DNA reads TGTGCCAGCAGCTTACTTGGCTGCGGGGGGTGGGACAGGCAGTTCTTC. The encoded protein is CASSLLGCGGWDRQFF. Full variable domain (outside the CDR3, taken from reference TRBV7-2 and TRBJ2-1): GAGVSQSPSNKVTEKGKDVELRCDPISGHTALYWYRQSLGQGLEFLIYFQGNSAPDKSGLPSDRFSAERTGGSVSTLTIQRTQQEDSAVYLCASSLLGCGGWDRQFFGPGTRLTVL.